This TCR beta chain appears in the sequencing data of a study of blood T cell repertoires in COVID-19. Overall study context: The United States, Italy and Spain provided the acute and convalescent COVID-19 samples. The cDNA or gDNA used as material had been derived from T cells, B-cell-depleted T cells, or PBMCs.

This clone turned up a few times. Original processing methods: Reference gene primer amplification in the assay estimated nucleated cell counts. Assay: immunoSEQ multiplex PCR; the TCRdb copy retains only in-frame clones and omits some. V, J and clone size reflect that table, while D and trimming were determined from the DNA. The sample lists 210,000 or so clones, around four fifths occurring once. Germline trimming cut 3 bases from V and 5 bases from J; bases unmatched to any gene: 12. The length of the CDR3 is 16 residues. The germline CDR1 and CDR2 sequences are SGDLS and YYNGEE. V usage is TRBV9 and J usage is TRBJ2-7, with TRBD1 matching 9 bases. The sequencing input was peripheral blood. The sequence derives from an elderly woman with active or convalescent COVID-19. The CDR3 DNA reads TGTGCCAGCAGCGCCGCAGGGACAGGGTATCTCCACGAGCAGTACTTC. This codes for CASSAAGTGYLHEQYF.